What follows is one T cell receptor beta chain and its context. This entry is derived from a study of blood T cell repertoires in COVID-19. Overall study: Symptom resolution, clearance, or two negative PCRs marked the recovered donors of Cohort 3. There were acute and convalescent COVID-19 samples, and they came from the United States, Italy and Spain.

Produced via immunoSEQ multiplex PCR; TCRdb's table is partial and in-frame only. Of approximately 210,000 clones in the sample, around 86% were seen once. This CDR3 has 17 residues. Trimming removed 0 bases from V and 6 bases from J, with 18 bases in between. V usage is TRBV23-1 and J usage is TRBJ2-1; the D is unclear. TRBV23-1 belongs to the ORF category, with a function that is uncertain. The clonotype originates from a young man in a cohort exposed to, infected with or recovered from COVID-19 (not recorded which). Specimen: PBMCs or T cells enriched from blood (not recorded which). The CDR3 DNA reads as TGCGCCAGCAGTCAATCATTTCGGGTGAGTCGACCCAATGAGCAGTTCTTC. Amino acids: CASSQSFRVSRPNEQFF.